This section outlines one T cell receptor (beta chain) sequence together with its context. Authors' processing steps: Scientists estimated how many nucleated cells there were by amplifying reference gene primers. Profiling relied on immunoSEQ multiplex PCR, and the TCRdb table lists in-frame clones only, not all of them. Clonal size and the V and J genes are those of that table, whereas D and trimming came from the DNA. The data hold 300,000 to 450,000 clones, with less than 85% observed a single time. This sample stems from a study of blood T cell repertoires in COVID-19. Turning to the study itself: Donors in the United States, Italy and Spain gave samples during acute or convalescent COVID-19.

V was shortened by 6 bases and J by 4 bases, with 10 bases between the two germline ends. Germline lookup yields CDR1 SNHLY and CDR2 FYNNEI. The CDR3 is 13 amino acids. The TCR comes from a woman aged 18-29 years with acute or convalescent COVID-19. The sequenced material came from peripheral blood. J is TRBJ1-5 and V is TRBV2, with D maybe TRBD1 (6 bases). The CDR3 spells CASSGTNNQPQHF. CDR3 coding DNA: TGTGCCAGCAGCGGGACAAATAATCAGCCCCAGCATTTT.